This T cell receptor (beta chain) was captured by sequencing in a study of cytomegalovirus exposure and HLA in healthy donors. Across the study: In a later analysis, it was reported that the approximately 120 validation repertoires had been produced on the same platform as the 666 repertoires belonging to the first cohort. Overall study findings and caveats: A list of approximately 160 TCR beta chains associated with cytomegalovirus was given. Within the 90 to 150 validation repertoires, first-cohort TCR clusters tended to co-occur, according to a later analysis.

As for this clone: Antigen: not known.

With 4 bases clipped from V and 2 bases from J, the junction kept 2 bases outside the gene matches. The length of the CDR3 is 15 residues. Germline V CDR1 and CDR2: MRHNA, SNTAGT. The repertoire was sequenced with immunoSEQ multiplex PCR; TCRdb's copy has only in-frame clones and lacks some. The sample carries about 57,000 clones, 85% to 95% recorded once. The chain couples TRBV6-4 to TRBJ2-3; 11 bases agree with TRBD2. Sequencing was done on a sample of PBMCs. The sequence was obtained from a woman aged 18-29 years in good health and CMV-seronegative. The CDR3 sequence: CASSAGLADTDTQYF. The CDR3 nucleotides are TGTGCCAGCAGTGCGGGACTAGCGGACACAGATACGCAGTATTTT.